Below are 26 T cell receptor beta chains sequenced from a single sample in a study of blood T cell repertoires in COVID-19. Sequenced by immunoSEQ multiplex PCR; TCRdb stores in-frame clones only, minus some. The sample carries tens of thousands of clones, 88% recorded once. The specimen sequenced was peripheral blood. All receptors come from an elderly woman with active COVID-19.

The rearrangement links TRBV19 to TRBJ1-5; 10 bases are a match to TRBD1. The germline V gene encodes CDR1 LNHDA and CDR2 SQIVND (reference sequence). The CDR3 covers 16 residues. V gave up 5 bases and J gave up 6 bases; unmatched junction bases: 10. The CDR3 spells CASSAPPTGGSQPQHF. The CDR3 DNA sequence: TGTGCCAGTAGTGCCCCCCCGACAGGGGGCAGTCAGCCCCAGCATTTT.

This sequence joins TRBV9 and TRBJ2-1; TRBD2 aligns across 11 bases. Trimming cost V 6 bases and J 6 bases; bases outside gene matches: 8. The CDR3 is 15 residues long. Germline V gene sequence: CDR1 SGDLS, CDR2 YYNGEE. CDR3 sequence reads: CASTRTSGSSNEQFF. CDR3 nucleotide sequence: TGTGCCAGCACCCGAACTAGCGGGAGCTCCAATGAGCAGTTCTTC.

V and J are TRBV12-3 or TRBV12-4 and TRBJ2-3, with 8 nucleotides matching TRBD2. The CDR3 has 13 residues. With V trimmed by 8 bases and J by 6 bases, 7 bases remained unmatched. The CDR3 DNA follows: TGTGCCAGCGGGACTAGGGTTTGGGATACGCAGTATTTT. Its protein product is CASGTRVWDTQYF.

V and J are TRBV18 and TRBJ1-1; D gene unclear. The CDR3 has 12 amino acids. CDR1 is KGHSH, CDR2 LQKENI, per germline. V was trimmed by 0 bases and J by 6 bases, leaving 5 bases between them. CDR3 in amino acids: CASSPPGAEAFF. The CDR3 DNA reads as TGTGCCAGCTCACCACCGGGAGCTGAAGCTTTCTTT.

J is TRBJ2-2 and V is TRBV5-1; weak D call: TRBD2 (6 bases). Trimming removed 2 bases from V and 6 bases from J, with 14 bases in between. The germline CDR1 and CDR2 sequences are SGHRS and YFSETQ. The CDR3 spans 15 residues. DNA of the CDR3: TGCGCCAGCAGCTTTTTAACTGGGACTGCCGGGGAGCTGTTTTTT. Protein product: CASSFLTGTAGELFF.

The chain uses TRBV2 and TRBJ2-3; D perhaps matches TRBD2 (6 bases). Per the germline V gene, CDR1 is SNHLY and CDR2 is FYNNEI. The CDR3 is 18 residues long. Deletions cut 6 bases from V and 5 bases from J, with 27 bases between. The chain's CDR3 is CASRDSPRGLLLGDTQYF. The CDR3 bases are TGTGCCAGCAGAGACTCCCCACGGGGACTCCTGTTGGGAGATACGCAGTATTTT.

The CDR3, as DNA: TGTGCCAGCAGTTTAATCGGAGGGAGCTACACCTTC. This encodes CASSLIGGSYTF. The chain links TRBV28 to TRBJ1-2; D ambiguous. This CDR3 contains 12 residues. V was cut by 2 bases and J by 9 bases, with 10 bases left in between. Per germline, CDR1 MDHEN and CDR2 SYDVKM.

The chain couples TRBV6-6 to TRBJ1-5; 7 positions agree with TRBD1. V was pared by 7 bases and J by 2 bases, with 5 bases of the junction left unmatched. Germline loops: CDR1 MNHNY, CDR2 SVGAGI (reference sequence). The CDR3 runs to 14 residues. CDR3 residues: CASKRGTGNQPQHF. In DNA, the CDR3 is TGTGCCAGCAAACGGGGGACAGGCAATCAGCCCCAGCATTTT.

Only a few counts were recorded for this clone. The chain carries TRBV19 and TRBJ2-1; possibly TRBD2 for D (5 bases). This CDR3 comprises 14 residues. Germline loops: CDR1 LNHDA, CDR2 SQIVND (reference sequence). V lost 2 bases and J 5 bases, leaving 10 bases between the germline ends. The CDR3 DNA reads TGTGCCAGTAGTATATCAGCGGACCACAATGAGCAGTTCTTC. Its protein product is CASSISADHNEQFF. The entire variable domain, with the rest obtained from reference TRBV19 and TRBJ2-1, is as follows: DGGITQSPKYLFRKEGQNVTLSCEQNLNHDAMYWYRQDPGQGLRLIYYSQIVNDFQKGDIAEGYSVSREKKESFPLTVTSAQKNPTAFYLCASSISADHNEQFFGPGTRLTVL.

Remarks on this clone: This sample also contains other DNA sequences that code for the same CDR3. The V and J genes are TRBV5-1 and TRBJ2-3, with 7 bases that match TRBD2. V lost 0 bases and J lost 0; bases outside the gene matches: 4. CDR1 SGHRS and CDR2 YFSETQ come from the germline V gene. This CDR3 is built from 16 residues. The CDR3 protein is CASSLAGGSSTDTQYF. Written as DNA, the CDR3 is TGCGCCAGCAGCTTGGCCGGGGGGTCTAGCACAGATACGCAGTATTTT.

V is TRBV7-2 and J is TRBJ2-7; 8 bases fit TRBD2. Germline V CDR1 and CDR2: SGHTA, FQGNSA. This CDR3 has 14 amino acids. The J segment lost 2 bases and the V segment lost 7 bases, leaving 7 bases of the junction unmatched. This CDR3 reads CASTPVSGAYEQYF. The CDR3 DNA is TGTGCCAGCACCCCCGTTAGCGGGGCCTACGAGCAGTACTTC.

The V gene is TRBV30, the J gene TRBJ2-3; D uncertain. Germline loops: CDR1 GTSNPN, CDR2 SVGIG (reference sequence). This CDR3 spans 15 amino acids. V was cut by 0 bases and J by 1 base, with 11 bases left in between. The CDR3 DNA reads TGTGCCTGGAGTGTACGCGGTCAAGGCACAGATACGCAGTATTTT. Its protein product is CAWSVRGQGTDTQYF.

CDR3 nucleotide sequence: TGTGCCAGCAGTTCACGCCGGGACAGGGCTCTCTACAATGAGCAGTTCTTC. This sequence encodes CASSSRRDRALYNEQFF. The chain links TRBV27 to TRBJ2-1; 9 positions agree with TRBD1. The trim removed 4 bases at V and 3 bases at J, leaving 10 bases unmatched. This CDR3 is built from 17 residues. Germline lookup yields CDR1 MNHEY and CDR2 SMNVEV (reference sequence).

The chain employs TRBV28 and TRBJ2-7, with TRBD2 as a possible D gene (7 bases). Looked up from germline, CDR1 is MDHEN and CDR2 is SYDVKM. This CDR3 is built from 13 residues. Deletions cut 3 bases from V and 6 bases from J, with 12 bases between. The CDR3 region is CASSFGGATEQYF. CDR3 sequence (DNA): TGTGCCAGCAGTTTTGGGGGGGCGACCGAGCAGTACTTC.

This sequence joins TRBV3-1 (or the pseudogene TRBV3-2) and TRBJ2-1; 15 bases align to TRBD2. The CDR3 is 19 amino acids. The junction had 16 bases not matched to a gene; V was cut back by 6 bases and J by 7 bases. Per the germline V gene, CDR1 is LGHDT and CDR2 is YNNKEL (reference sequence). The CDR3 region is CASSHGLAGGYSYANEQFF. The CDR3, as DNA: TGTGCCAGCAGTCACGGACTAGCGGGAGGGTACTCCTACGCGAATGAGCAGTTCTTC.

This clone has a single count. The rearrangement joins TRBV2 to TRBJ1-1, with TRBD1 matching over 7 bases. Trimming cost V 5 bases and J 4 bases; bases outside gene matches: 4. This CDR3 has 13 amino acids. Looked up from germline, CDR1 is SNHLY and CDR2 is FYNNEI. The CDR3 loop reads CASSRQGPTEAFF. The CDR3 bases are TGTGCCAGCAGTAGACAGGGCCCCACTGAAGCTTTCTTT. Filled out from reference TRBV2 and TRBJ1-1, the complete variable domain reads EPEVTQTPSHQVTQMGQEVILRCVPISNHLYFYWYRQILGQKVEFLVSFYNNEISEKSEIFDDQFSVERPDGSNFTLKIRSTKLEDSAMYFCASSRQGPTEAFFGQGTRLTVV.

The chain joins TRBV6-2 or TRBV6-3 to TRBJ2-1; D remains ambiguous. Deletions cut 4 bases from V and 2 bases from J, with 12 bases between. The germline gives CDR1 MNHEY, CDR2 SVGEGT. There are 15 residues in the CDR3. CDR3 loop: CASSSALTTYNEQFF. The CDR3 DNA sequence: TGTGCCAGCAGTTCCGCACTTACCACCTACAATGAGCAGTTCTTC.

V is TRBV6-6 and J is TRBJ2-5, with TRBD1 as a possible D gene (6 bases). The V gene lost 0 bases and the J gene lost 4 bases, with 12 bases spanning the gap. Germline V gene sequence: CDR1 MNHNY, CDR2 SVGAGI (reference sequence). The CDR3 has 15 amino acids. The CDR3, as DNA: TGTGCCAGCAGTTACTCGGGGGCAGAGGCAGAGACCCAGTACTTC. Its protein product is CASSYSGAEAETQYF.

The gene calls are TRBV18 and TRBJ2-2; no definite D call. Trimming cost V 0 bases and J 0 bases, with 11 bases left between them. The CDR3 sequence is 17 residues long. The germline CDR1 and CDR2 sequences are KGHSH and LQKENI. The CDR3 DNA follows: TGTGCCAGCTCACCACCGTTCCAAGGAGCGAACACCGGGGAGCTGTTTTTT. Amino acids: CASSPPFQGANTGELFF. The variable domain in full, with the rest retrieved from reference TRBV18 and TRBJ2-2, is NAGVMQNPRHLVRRRGQEARLRCSPMKGHSHVYWYRQLPEEGLKFMVYLQKENIIDESGMPKERFSAEFPKEGPSILRIQQVVRGDSAAYFCASSPPFQGANTGELFFGEGSRLTVL.

DNA of the CDR3: TGCAGCGTTGAAGATTGGACTAGCAGCAATGAGCAGTTCTTC. Its protein is CSVEDWTSSNEQFF. The V call is TRBV29-1, the J call TRBJ2-1; 8 bases align to TRBD2. V dropped 0 bases and J dropped 6; count of bases not matched to a gene: 4. Per germline, CDR1 SQVTM and CDR2 ANQGSEA. The CDR3 consists of 14 residues.

This clone occurred a few times. This chain uses TRBV6-1 with TRBJ2-2; the D is unclear. V was trimmed by 3 bases and J by 3 bases, leaving 14 bases between them. From germline, CDR1 is MNHNS and CDR2 SASEGT. This CDR3 is 16 amino acids long. CDR3 coding DNA: TGTGCCAGCAGTGACGTACTTACAGCCTACACCGGGGAGCTGTTTTTT. Its translation: CASSDVLTAYTGELFF.

The CDR3: CASSSPGQGTDTQYF. CDR3 nucleotide sequence: TGTGCCAGCAGTTCCCCCGGACAGGGGACAGATACGCAGTATTTT. The rearrangement links TRBV28 to TRBJ2-3; the match to TRBD1 covers 9 bases. V lost 4 bases to trimming and J lost 3 bases; unmatched junction nucleotides: 5. The CDR3 contains 15 residues. CDR1 and CDR2 (germline): MDHEN, SYDVKM.

As DNA, the CDR3 is TGCGCCAGCAGCTTGGAAAAAGCCCTCTACGAGCAGTACTTC. Its translation is CASSLEKALYEQYF. The V call is TRBV5-1, the J call TRBJ2-7; D is undetermined. The V end was cut by 0 bases, the J end by 3 bases, with 10 bases between. Germline CDR1 reads SGHRS; CDR2 reads YFSETQ. The CDR3 length is 14 residues.

The J gene is TRBJ1-5, the V gene TRBV28, with 8 bases aligning to TRBD1. CDR3 length: 16 residues. Germline V gene lookup returns CDR1 MDHEN and CDR2 SYDVKM. V shed 6 bases and J 0 bases; nucleotides not matched to a gene: 7. The CDR3 coding sequence is TGTGCCAGCAGCCACAGGGGGTTTCTTAGCAATCAGCCCCAGCATTTT. Residues: CASSHRGFLSNQPQHF. The entire variable domain, with the rest obtained from reference TRBV28 and TRBJ1-5, is as follows: DVKVTQSSRYLVKRTGEKVFLECVQDMDHENMFWYRQDPGLGLRLIYFSYDVKMKEKGDIPEGYSVSREKKERFSLILESASTNQTSMYLCASSHRGFLSNQPQHFGDGTRLSIL.

The chain uses TRBV11-3 and TRBJ2-3; D perhaps matches TRBD1 (6 bases). The V end was cut by 6 bases, the J end by 2 bases, with 9 bases between. The CDR3 covers 13 residues. CDR1 SGHNT and CDR2 YENEEA come from the germline V gene. CDR3 sequence: CASRQGNTDTQYF. The CDR3 region has the DNA TGTGCCAGCAGGCAGGGGAACACAGATACGCAGTATTTT.

The chain carries TRBV14 and TRBJ2-1, with 9 bases aligning to TRBD2. The CDR3 loop spans 16 amino acids. CDR1 SGHDN and CDR2 FVKESK come from the germline V gene. Losses at the gene ends were 4 bases for V and 7 bases for J; bases not matched to a gene: 11. The CDR3 bases are TGTGCCAGCAGCCCATTAGCGGGAGTTCAGATAAATGAGCAGTTCTTC. This encodes CASSPLAGVQINEQFF.